This TCR beta chain was sequenced during a study of T cells in Graves' hyperthyroidism and ophthalmopathy. The CDR3 contains 15 residues. Germline-derived CDR1 and CDR2 are SGHNT and YYREEE (reference sequence). The V segment lost 2 bases and the J segment 3 bases; nucleotides outside the gene matches: 4. Points from the study as a whole: Appearing also in blood were most of the thyroid clonotypes expanded above 0.001.

Patients having uncontrolled infection, another autoimmune disease, pregnancy or lactation were not included. Isolation of PBMCs was performed on 10 ml fresh peripheral blood. This clonotype was observed a handful of times. What it binds is not known. The CDR3 regions of TCR beta were amplified from RNA transcripts. TCR CDR3 regions were first amplified by RT-PCR with HTBI primers. One entry per CDR3 protein, called by TCRdb with MiXCR from the multiplex PCR reads. The data contain nearly 600,000 distinct CDR3 sequences, around 14% of them seen just once; the ten biggest clones take up roughly 5.5%. This TCR was recovered from a woman younger than 45 with Graves' hyperthyroidism that later progressed to Graves' ophthalmopathy. The chain has TRBV5-4 and TRBJ2-5, with 10 bases identical to TRBD2. The sequenced sample was blood. Here the CDR3 reads CASSFIAGGEETQYF. The CDR3 DNA is TGTGCCAGCAGCTTTATAGCGGGAGGAGAAGAGACCCAGTACTTC.